This T cell receptor beta chain stems from a study of T cells in Graves' hyperthyroidism and ophthalmopathy. Looked up from germline, CDR1 is MNHEY and CDR2 is SVGEGT. The ends lost 8 bases at V and 5 bases at J; junction bases unmatched: 7. The CDR3 is made up of 13 amino acids. Exclusion followed for patients with uncontrolled infection, other autoimmune disease, pregnancy or lactation. Clinical symptoms, serum thyroxine, TRAb, thyroid ultrasound and orbital computed tomography established diagnosis. RNA transcripts gave rise to amplified TCR beta CDR3 regions. TCR CDR3 underwent first-round RT-PCR with the HTBI primer set. TCRdb fed the multiplex PCR reads into MiXCR, producing one record per CDR3 protein. Of about 400,000 distinct CDR3 sequences in the sample, roughly 15% were seen once.

V gene TRBV6-2 or TRBV6-3 combines with J gene TRBJ2-7, with 9 bases fitting TRBD1. The sequenced material came from blood. The clonotype was recovered from a young woman with Graves' hyperthyroidism. The CDR3 bases are TGTGCCAGCTATTCCCGACAGGGGGACGAGCAGTACTTC. Protein: CASYSRQGDEQYF.